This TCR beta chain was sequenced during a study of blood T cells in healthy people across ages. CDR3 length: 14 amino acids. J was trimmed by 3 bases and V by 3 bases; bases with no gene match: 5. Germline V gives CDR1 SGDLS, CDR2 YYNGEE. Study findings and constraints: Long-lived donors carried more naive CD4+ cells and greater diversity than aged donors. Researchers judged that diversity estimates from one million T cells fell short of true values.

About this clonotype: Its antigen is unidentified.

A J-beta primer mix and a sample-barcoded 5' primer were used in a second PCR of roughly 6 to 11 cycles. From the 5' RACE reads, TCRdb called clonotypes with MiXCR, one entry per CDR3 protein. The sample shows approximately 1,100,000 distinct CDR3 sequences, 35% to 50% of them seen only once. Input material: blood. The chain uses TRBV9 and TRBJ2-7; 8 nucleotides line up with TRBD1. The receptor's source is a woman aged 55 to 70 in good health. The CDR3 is CASSAFGTGYEQYF. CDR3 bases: TGTGCCAGCAGCGCTTTTGGGACAGGCTACGAGCAGTACTTC.